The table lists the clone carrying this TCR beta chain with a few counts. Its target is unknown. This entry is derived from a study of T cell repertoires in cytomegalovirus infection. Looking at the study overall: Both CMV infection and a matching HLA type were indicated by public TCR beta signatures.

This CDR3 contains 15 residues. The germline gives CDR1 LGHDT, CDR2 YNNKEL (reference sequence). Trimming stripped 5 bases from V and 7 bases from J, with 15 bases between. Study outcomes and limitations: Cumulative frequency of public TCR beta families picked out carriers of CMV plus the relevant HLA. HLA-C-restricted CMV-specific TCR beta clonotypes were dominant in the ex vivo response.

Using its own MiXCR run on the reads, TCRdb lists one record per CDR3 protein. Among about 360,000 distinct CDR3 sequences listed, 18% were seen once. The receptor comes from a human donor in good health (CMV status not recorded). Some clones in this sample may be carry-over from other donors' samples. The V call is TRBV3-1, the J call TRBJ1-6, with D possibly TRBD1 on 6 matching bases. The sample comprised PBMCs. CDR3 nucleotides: TGTGCCAGCAGCTCCCAGACAGGAGAGAATTCACCCCTCCACTTT. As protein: CASSSQTGENSPLHF.